A single sample gave rise to the 18 T cell receptor beta chains below, sequenced in a study of T cell changes during pregnancy in multiple sclerosis. The data were produced by immunoSEQ multiplex PCR, yet TCRdb's version contains in-frame clones alone and is incomplete. The sample has just under 80,000 clones, over 85% seen once; the top ten hold approximately 1%. The sample was peripheral blood, taken in the first trimester of pregnancy. These receptors came from a female donor with multiple sclerosis, enrolled in a pregnancy study.

The genes are TRBV7-2 and TRBJ2-5, with 11 bases identical to TRBD2. V was clipped by 1 base and J by 6 bases; unmatched bases: 10. Germline V gene data show CDR1 as SGHTA and CDR2 as FQGNSA. This CDR3 is 17 amino acids long. In nucleotides, the CDR3 is TGTGCCAGCAGCTTAGTTCCTAGCGGGGGGCGGTTGAAGACCCAGTACTTC. It codes for CASSLVPSGGRLKTQYF. Together with reference TRBV7-2 and TRBJ2-5, the CDR3 gives the full variable domain: GAGVSQSPSNKVTEKGKDVELRCDPISGHTALYWYRQSLGQGLEFLIYFQGNSAPDKSGLPSDRFSAERTGGSVSTLTIQRTQQEDSAVYLCASSLVPSGGRLKTQYFGPGTRLLVL.

The chain carries TRBV4-1 and TRBJ2-7; a weak D match, TRBD2 (6 bases). The CDR3 length is 16 residues. V lost 0 bases and J lost 6, with 18 bases in between. Germline loops: CDR1 MGHRA, CDR2 YSYEKL. CDR3: CASSQEWRVPPGEQYF. The CDR3 bases are TGCGCCAGCAGCCAAGAATGGAGGGTCCCTCCGGGCGAGCAGTACTTC.

The V gene is TRBV6-1, the J gene TRBJ1-3; D is possibly TRBD1 (6 bases). The CDR3 length is 18 residues. Germline CDR1 and CDR2: MNHNS and SASEGT. V was shortened by 0 bases and J by 0 bases, with 15 bases between the two germline ends. CDR3 bases: TGTGCCAGCAGTGAAGCGGGACATGGGTCCTCCTCTGGAAACACCATATATTTT. Residues: CASSEAGHGSSSGNTIYF.

The chain employs TRBV2 and TRBJ2-1; D possibly corresponds to TRBD1 (5 bases). V was clipped by 6 bases and J by 5 bases, with 20 bases between them. CDR1 and CDR2 (germline): SNHLY, FYNNEI. The CDR3 runs to 16 residues. The CDR3 nucleotides read TGTGCCAGCAGGTCCTTTGGGCAGGGTTTAAACAATGAGCAGTTCTTC. This sequence encodes CASRSFGQGLNNEQFF.

The rearrangement joins TRBV23-1 to TRBJ2-5, with unresolved D. TRBV23-1 is assigned to the ORF class and has an uncertain function. Trimming shortened V by 2 bases and J by 0 bases, and 13 bases separated the two germline ends. This CDR3 has 16 residues. The CDR3 DNA is TGCGCCAGCAGTCAAAGTGATAGATTATACCAAGAGACCCAGTACTTC. Protein sequence: CASSQSDRLYQETQYF.

The chain has TRBV28 and TRBJ1-2; 8 bases map to TRBD1. Trimming removed 4 bases from V and 6 bases from J; junction bases left unmatched: 10. Germline V gene sequence: CDR1 MDHEN, CDR2 SYDVKM. The CDR3 is 15 residues long. The CDR3 DNA sequence: TGTGCCAGCAGTTCTCCGACAGGGGCTTGGGATGGCTACACCTTC. Its protein is CASSSPTGAWDGYTF.

In DNA, the CDR3 is TGTGCCAGCAGCTCCCCCGGGACAGCTTACAATGAGCAGTTCTTC. Translating gives CASSSPGTAYNEQFF. The gene calls are TRBV7-3 and TRBJ2-1; the match to TRBD1 covers 7 bases. CDR1 and CDR2 from the germline V gene are SGHTA and FQGTGA. The CDR3 has 15 amino acids. The ends lost 4 bases at V and 4 bases at J; junction bases unmatched: 7.

The chain combines TRBV9 with TRBJ2-5; 8 nucleotides line up with TRBD2. The ends lost 0 bases at V and 1 base at J; junction bases unmatched: 8. The CDR3 has 17 amino acids. Per the germline V gene, CDR1 is SGDLS and CDR2 is YYNGEE. The CDR3 loop is CASSVADRGGIQETQYF. In nucleotides, the CDR3 is TGTGCCAGCAGCGTAGCTGATCGGGGGGGCATCCAAGAGACCCAGTACTTC. The variable domain in full, with the rest retrieved from reference TRBV9 and TRBJ2-5, is DSGVTQTPKHLITATGQRVTLRCSPRSGDLSVYWYQQSLDQGLQFLIQYYNGEERAKGNILERFSAQQFPDLHSELNLSSLELGDSALYFCASSVADRGGIQETQYFGPGTRLLVL.

This chain uses TRBV5-1 with TRBJ1-2; maybe TRBD1 (5 bases). The CDR3 contains 13 residues. Germline CDR1 SGHRS, CDR2 YFSETQ. The V end was cut by 5 bases, the J end by 2 bases, with 10 bases between. The CDR3 DNA is TGCGCCAGCAGTCGGGACTCGAACTATGGCTACACCTTC. This encodes CASSRDSNYGYTF. Variable domain in full (rest from reference TRBV5-1 and TRBJ1-2): KAGVTQTPRYLIKTRGQQVTLSCSPISGHRSVSWYQQTPGQGLQFLFEYFSETQRNKGNFPGRFSGRQFSNSRSEMNVSTLELGDSALYLCASSRDSNYGYTFGSGTRLTVV.

V gene TRBV12-5 combines with J gene TRBJ1-2; D is possibly TRBD1 (6 bases). Germline loops: CDR1 LGHNT, CDR2 FRNRAP. Trimming took 6 bases from V and 2 from J, leaving 10 bases between them. The CDR3 contains 13 residues. Written as DNA, the CDR3 is TGTGCTAGTGGGAACAGGGCGAACTATGGCTACACCTTC. This translates into CASGNRANYGYTF.

This sequence joins TRBV27 and TRBJ2-3; TRBD2 matches 7 bases. Germline assignment: CDR1 MNHEY and CDR2 SMNVEV (reference sequence). Trimming removed 3 bases from V and 1 base from J; junction bases left unmatched: 10. CDR3 length equals 17 residues. CDR3 residues: CASSLVWRESGTDTQYF. CDR3 coding DNA: TGTGCCAGCAGTTTGGTATGGCGGGAGAGCGGCACAGATACGCAGTATTTT.

This clone was observed once. V is TRBV7-3 and J is TRBJ2-1; TRBD2 matches 7 bases. The germline CDR1 and CDR2 sequences are SGHTA and FQGTGA. This CDR3 contains 14 residues. V lost 2 bases, J lost 5 bases, and 3 bases stayed unmatched. This CDR3 reads CASSLAGVDNEQFF. The CDR3 DNA reads as TGTGCCAGCAGCTTAGCGGGAGTAGACAATGAGCAGTTCTTC.

V is TRBV6-6 and J is TRBJ2-7; the match to TRBD2 covers 7 bases. Germline V gene lookup returns CDR1 MNHNY and CDR2 SVGAGI (reference sequence). The J segment lost 2 bases and the V segment lost 5 bases, leaving 0 bases of the junction unmatched. CDR3 length: 12 amino acids. In DNA, the CDR3 is TGTGCCAGCAGTGGGGGGGCCTACGAGCAGTACTTC. Protein sequence: CASSGGAYEQYF.

The rearrangement joins TRBV9 to TRBJ1-2; TRBD1 aligns across 7 bases. The CDR3 loop spans 15 amino acids. Germline V gene lookup returns CDR1 SGDLS and CDR2 YYNGEE. The junction had 12 bases not matched to a gene; V was cut back by 3 bases and J by 7 bases. DNA of the CDR3: TGTGCCAGCAGCGCCACAACAGGGGTGCCGGTTGGCTACACCTTC. It encodes CASSATTGVPVGYTF.

J is TRBJ2-2 and V is TRBV7-9; tentative D call: TRBD1 (6 bases). The CDR3 is made up of 16 amino acids. Germline V gene data show CDR1 as SEHNR and CDR2 as FQNEAQ (reference sequence). V lost 4 bases and J 0 bases, leaving 12 bases between the germline ends. In nucleotides, the CDR3 is TGTGCCAGCAGCTCGGGACATCCCGCGAACACCGGGGAGCTGTTTTTT. Protein product: CASSSGHPANTGELFF.

V usage is TRBV28 and J usage is TRBJ2-7; weak D call: TRBD2 (5 bases). V gave up 6 bases and J gave up 1 base, with 16 bases separating them. CDR3 length equals 15 residues. CDR1 MDHEN and CDR2 SYDVKM come from the germline V gene. CDR3 sequence reads: CASRSTTLFSYEQYF. The DNA for the CDR3 is TGTGCCAGCAGGTCGACTACCCTCTTTTCCTACGAGCAGTACTTC.

The chain carries TRBV7-9 and TRBJ2-1; the D gene is possibly TRBD1 (5 bases). Deletions cut 6 bases from V and 4 bases from J, with 22 bases between. The CDR3 runs to 17 residues. Germline CDR1 and CDR2: SEHNR and FQNEAQ (reference sequence). CDR3 region: CASRQSPDRINYNEQFF. The CDR3 bases are TGTGCCAGCAGACAGAGCCCCGACAGAATTAATTACAATGAGCAGTTCTTC.

The chain links TRBV7-8 to TRBJ2-6; 13 nucleotides align to TRBD2. The CDR3 consists of 21 residues. The V segment lost 1 base and the J segment 0 bases; nucleotides outside the gene matches: 9. The V gene's germline CDR1 is SGHVS and CDR2 FQNEAQ. The CDR3 reads CASSLERLAGGGRSGANVLTF. Here the CDR3 DNA reads TGTGCCAGCAGCTTAGAGAGACTAGCGGGAGGAGGACGCTCTGGGGCCAACGTCCTGACTTTC. Complete variable domain (other parts from reference TRBV7-8 and TRBJ2-6): GAGVSQSPRYKVAKRGQDVALRCDPISGHVSLFWYQQALGQGPEFLTYFQNEAQLDKSGLPSDRFFAERPEGSVSTLKIQRTQQEDSAVYLCASSLERLAGGGRSGANVLTFGAGSRLTVL.